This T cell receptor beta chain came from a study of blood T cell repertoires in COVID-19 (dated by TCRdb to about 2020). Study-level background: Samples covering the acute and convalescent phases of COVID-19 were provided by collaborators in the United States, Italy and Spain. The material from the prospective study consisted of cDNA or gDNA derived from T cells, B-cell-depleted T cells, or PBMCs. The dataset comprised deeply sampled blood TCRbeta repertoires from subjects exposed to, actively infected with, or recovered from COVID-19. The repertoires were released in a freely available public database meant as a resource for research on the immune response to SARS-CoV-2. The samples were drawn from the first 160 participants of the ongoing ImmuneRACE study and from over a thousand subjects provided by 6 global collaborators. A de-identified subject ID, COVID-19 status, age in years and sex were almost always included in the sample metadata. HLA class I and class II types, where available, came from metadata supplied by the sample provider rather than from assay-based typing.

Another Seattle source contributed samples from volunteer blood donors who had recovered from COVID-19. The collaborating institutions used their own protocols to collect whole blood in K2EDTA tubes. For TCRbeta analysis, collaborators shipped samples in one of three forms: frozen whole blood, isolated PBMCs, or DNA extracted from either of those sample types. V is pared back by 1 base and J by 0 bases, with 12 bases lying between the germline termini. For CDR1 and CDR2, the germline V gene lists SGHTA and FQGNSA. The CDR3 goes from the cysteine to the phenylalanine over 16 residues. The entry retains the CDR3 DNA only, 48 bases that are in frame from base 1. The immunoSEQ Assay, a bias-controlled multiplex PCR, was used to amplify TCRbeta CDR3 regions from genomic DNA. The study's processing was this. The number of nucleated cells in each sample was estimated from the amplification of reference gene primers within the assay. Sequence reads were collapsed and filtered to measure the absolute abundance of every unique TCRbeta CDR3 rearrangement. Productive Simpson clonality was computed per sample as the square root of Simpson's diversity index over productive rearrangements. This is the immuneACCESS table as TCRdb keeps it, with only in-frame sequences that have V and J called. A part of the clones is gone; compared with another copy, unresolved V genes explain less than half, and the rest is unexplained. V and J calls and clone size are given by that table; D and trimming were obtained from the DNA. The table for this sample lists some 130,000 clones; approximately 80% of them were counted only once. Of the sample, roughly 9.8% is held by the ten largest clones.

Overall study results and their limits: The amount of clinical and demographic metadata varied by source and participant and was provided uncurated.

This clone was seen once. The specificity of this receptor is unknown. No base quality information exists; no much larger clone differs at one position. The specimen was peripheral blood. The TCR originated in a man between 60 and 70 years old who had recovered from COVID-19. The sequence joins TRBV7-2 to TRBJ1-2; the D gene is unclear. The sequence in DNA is TGTGCCAGCAGCTTAGTAGGTGGGCAGTCTAACTATGGCTACACCTTC. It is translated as CASSLVGGQSNYGYTF.